This T cell receptor beta chain was captured by sequencing in a study of blood T cell repertoires in COVID-19. Study overall: Researchers got acute and convalescent COVID-19 samples from the United States, Italy and Spain.

Some clones are missing from TCRdb's copy, which holds only in-frame ones; the method was immunoSEQ multiplex PCR. The data hold some 97,000 clones, with around 88% observed a single time. This CDR3 has 15 amino acids. The V gene's germline CDR1 is MNHEY and CDR2 SVGEGT. The trim removed 5 bases at V and 3 bases at J, leaving 3 bases unmatched. This clone has just a few counts. The material sequenced was peripheral blood. The TCR originated in a human donor in a cohort sampled during active COVID-19. This chain connects TRBV6-2 or TRBV6-3 to TRBJ2-1; TRBD2 agrees at 11 bases. The chain's CDR3 is CASSGSGRVYNEQFF. CDR3 DNA: TGTGCCAGCAGTGGTAGCGGGAGGGTCTACAATGAGCAGTTCTTC.